The 10 T cell receptor beta chains below were found in one sample sequenced in a study of shared clonotypes between healthy human individuals. Produced via immunoSEQ multiplex PCR; TCRdb's table is partial and in-frame only. The sample shows 700,000 or so clones, 72% of them seen only once. Sequencing was done on a sample of memory CD4+ T cells sorted from blood. Subset given: CD45RA-negative fraction. The receptors shown here come from a woman aged 30 to 39 in good health.

The V and J genes are TRBV28 and TRBJ2-7; D is perhaps TRBD1 (5 bases). CDR3 length equals 12 residues. CDR1 and CDR2 from the germline V gene are MDHEN and SYDVKM. The V end was cut by 7 bases, the J end by 1 base, with 8 bases between. The CDR3 nucleotides are TGTGCCAGCACCCGACAGTCCTACGAGCAGTACTTC. Translating gives CASTRQSYEQYF.

This clone was counted a few times. The V call is TRBV27, the J call TRBJ1-1; D call uncertain. Germline CDR1 is MNHEY and CDR2 is SMNVEV (reference sequence). The CDR3 sequence is 11 residues long. Deletions cut 6 bases from V and 9 bases from J, with 11 bases between. The CDR3 DNA follows: TGTGCCAGCAGCCGCGGGATGCAAGCTTTCTTT. Protein sequence: CASSRGMQAFF.

This chain connects TRBV4-2 to TRBJ2-5; D gene uncertain. Trimming left V 3 bases short and J 5 bases short, with 13 bases between. The germline V gene has CDR1 LGHNA and CDR2 YNFKEQ. The CDR3 is 14 amino acids. DNA for the CDR3: TGTGCCAGCAGCCAGGTGCTCTCCCCCGAGACCCAGTACTTC. It yields the protein CASSQVLSPETQYF.

The chain joins TRBV25-1 to TRBJ2-4; tentative D call: TRBD1 (6 bases). Between the trimmed V and J ends, which lost 5 bases and 0 bases, there was a span of 11 bases. The CDR3 spans 15 residues. Germline assignment: CDR1 MGHDK and CDR2 SYGVNS. CDR3 DNA: TGTGCCAGCAGTCCGGACAGACTAGCCAAAAACATTCAGTACTTC. Translated: CASSPDRLAKNIQYF.

J is TRBJ1-1 and V is TRBV7-9; TRBD1 might be the D (5 bases). The CDR3 loop spans 15 amino acids. The V gene lost 5 bases and the J gene lost 1 base, with 14 bases spanning the gap. From germline, CDR1 is SEHNR and CDR2 FQNEAQ (reference sequence). The CDR3 sequence is CASSRGAFGNTEAFF. CDR3 nucleotide sequence: TGTGCCAGCAGCCGGGGCGCATTCGGGAACACTGAAGCTTTCTTT. Complete variable domain (other parts from reference TRBV7-9 and TRBJ1-1): DTGVSQNPRHKITKRGQNVTFRCDPISEHNRLYWYRQTLGQGPEFLTYFQNEAQLEKSRLLSDRFSAERPKGSFSTLEIQRTEQGDSAMYLCASSRGAFGNTEAFFGQGTRLTVV.

The rearrangement joins TRBV18 to TRBJ2-1; 7 positions match TRBD2. This CDR3 contains 12 residues. Germline V lookup: CDR1 KGHSH, CDR2 LQKENI. The trim removed 6 bases at V and 4 bases at J, leaving 0 bases unmatched. In DNA form, the CDR3 reads TGTGCCAGCTCGCGGGAGTACAATGAGCAGTTCTTC. Its translation is CASSREYNEQFF. The full variable domain, its missing parts supplied by reference TRBV18 and TRBJ2-1, is NAGVMQNPRHLVRRRGQEARLRCSPMKGHSHVYWYRQLPEEGLKFMVYLQKENIIDESGMPKERFSAEFPKEGPSILRIQQVVRGDSAAYFCASSREYNEQFFGPGTRLTVL.

The V call is TRBV6-5, the J call TRBJ1-4, with 8 bases identical to TRBD1. Germline V gene sequence: CDR1 MNHEY, CDR2 SVGAGI. CDR3 length: 15 residues. V shed 6 bases and J 8 bases; nucleotides not matched to a gene: 11. The CDR3 nucleotides read TGTGCCAGCAGGCCAAACAGGGGGTCTTCAGAAAAACTGTTTTTT. It specifies CASRPNRGSSEKLFF.

This clone was seen only a few times. The genes are TRBV10-1 and TRBJ2-7, with 8 bases matching TRBD1. This CDR3 has 15 amino acids. Germline CDR1 and CDR2: WNHNN and SYGVQD (reference sequence). The ends lost 6 bases at V and 2 bases at J; junction bases unmatched: 9. CDR3 coding DNA: TGCGCCAGCAGCCTTGACAGGGGCCGCCCCTACGAGCAGTACTTC. Its translation is CASSLDRGRPYEQYF.

About this clone itself: Other DNA sequences within the sample encode an identical CDR3. This chain joins TRBV5-1 and TRBJ1-2, with 9 bases identical to TRBD1. V lost 4 bases to trimming and J lost 4 bases; unmatched junction nucleotides: 5. The V gene's germline CDR1 is SGHRS and CDR2 YFSETQ. The CDR3 extends over 14 amino acids. CDR3 nucleotides: TGCGCCAGCAGCCCGGGACAGGGTGGCTATGGCTACACCTTC. It codes for CASSPGQGGYGYTF.

The V call is TRBV6-5, the J call TRBJ2-5; D is unresolved. This CDR3 has 15 amino acids. Between the trimmed V and J ends, which lost 6 bases and 1 base, there was a span of 15 bases. CDR1 is MNHEY and CDR2 is SVGAGI in the germline V gene. The CDR3 is CASRPNYRTQETQYF. For the CDR3, the DNA is TGTGCCAGCAGACCTAATTACAGAACCCAAGAGACCCAGTACTTC.